Listed here are 30 T cell receptor beta chains from one sample, sequenced in a study of metastatic and nonmetastatic thyroid tumors. TCRdb re-called the PCR reads with MiXCR. The profile covers 9,500 to 15,000 clones, with approximately 32% appearing a single time and more than 9.5% taken by the ten largest. All patients reached thyroid surgery having received no treatment beforehand. Sequenced material: tumor tissue. Receptor source: a female donor with papillary thyroid cancer or a benign thyroid nodule (not recorded which). Some clones in this sample may be carry-over from other donors' samples.

This chain joins TRBV11-2 and TRBJ2-2, with TRBD2 identical over 7 bases. Germline loops: CDR1 SGHAT, CDR2 FQNNGV. This CDR3 spans 16 amino acids. With V trimmed by 5 bases and J by 7 bases, 13 bases remained unmatched. CDR3 sequence reads: CASSPWGGGMGGELFF. The CDR3 nucleotides read TGTGCCAGCAGCCCCTGGGGCGGGGGAATGGGCGGGGAGCTGTTTTTT.

By frequency in the sample, this clone is medium-sized (0.01 to 0.1%). This chain joins TRBV6-2 or TRBV6-3 and TRBJ2-7; 9 nucleotides agree with TRBD2. The V and J ends lost 6 bases and 6 bases, in that order; junction bases with no gene match: 9. Germline lookup yields CDR1 MNHEY and CDR2 SVGEGT. This CDR3 contains 14 residues. The CDR3 here is CASRNPGLAGEQYF. The CDR3, as DNA: TGTGCCAGCAGGAACCCGGGACTAGCAGGCGAGCAGTACTTC.

This rearrangement joins TRBV18 to TRBJ1-5; 8 bases map to TRBD1. This CDR3 is 14 amino acids long. CDR1 and CDR2 (germline): KGHSH, LQKENI. Losses at the gene ends were 4 bases for V and 4 bases for J; bases not matched to a gene: 3. The CDR3 DNA follows: TGTGCCAGCTCACTTAACAGGGGGAATCAGCCCCAGCATTTT. It translates to CASSLNRGNQPQHF.

In this sample, this clone turned up once. V gene TRBV7-3 combines with J gene TRBJ2-1; 8 bases match TRBD2. Losses at the gene ends were 4 bases for V and 6 bases for J; bases not matched to a gene: 8. In germline, CDR1 is SGHTA, CDR2 FQGTGA. This CDR3 has 15 residues. CDR3 in DNA: TGTGCCAGCAGCTCCCTAGCGGGTGTGCCCAATGAGCAGTTCTTC. Its protein product is CASSSLAGVPNEQFF.

This clone was picked up a small number of times. This rearrangement joins TRBV11-1 to TRBJ2-7; D is uncertain. The V end was cut by 0 bases, the J end by 5 bases, with 8 bases between. In germline, CDR1 is SGHAT, CDR2 FQDESV (reference sequence). There are 13 residues in the CDR3. The CDR3 loop reads CASSLAGSHEQYF. Written as DNA, the CDR3 is TGTGCCAGCAGCTTAGCTGGCAGCCACGAGCAGTACTTC.

In this sample, this clone is medium-sized. V is TRBV3-1 and J is TRBJ1-6; no reliable D call. CDR3 length: 13 amino acids. V was shortened by 3 bases and J by 14 bases, with 14 bases between the two germline ends. Germline loops: CDR1 LGHDT, CDR2 YNNKEL (reference sequence). CDR3 sequence (DNA): TGTGCCAGCAGCCATCGGCAACCCGCGACCCTCCACTTT. It is translated as CASSHRQPATLHF.

CDR3 bases: TGTGCCAGCAGCTTAATCCAGGGGGAAAAACTGTTTTTT. Its translation is CASSLIQGEKLFF. The J gene is TRBJ1-4, the V gene TRBV7-3; a possible D gene is TRBD1 (6 bases). V lost 1 base, J lost 8 bases, and 8 bases lay in between. Looked up from germline, CDR1 is SGHTA and CDR2 is FQGTGA. CDR3 length: 13 residues.

In its sample, this clone was seen many times. The chain has TRBV5-4 and TRBJ2-7; 14 bases match TRBD2. Trimming cost V 4 bases and J 0 bases; bases outside gene matches: 3. The germline gives CDR1 SGHNT, CDR2 YYREEE (reference sequence). CDR3 length: 16 amino acids. CDR3 sequence: CASSHGLAGGSYEQYF. CDR3 DNA: TGTGCCAGCAGCCACGGACTAGCGGGGGGCTCCTACGAGCAGTACTTC. Variable domain in full (rest from reference TRBV5-4 and TRBJ2-7): ETGVTQSPTHLIKTRGQQVTLRCSSQSGHNTVSWYQQALGQGPQFIFQYYREEENGRGNFPPRFSGLQFPNYSSELNVNALELDDSALYLCASSHGLAGGSYEQYFGPGTRLTVT.

The V and J genes are TRBV28 and TRBJ1-1, with D possibly being TRBD1 (6 bases). V was pared by 6 bases and J by 5 bases, with 19 bases between. The CDR3 covers 15 residues. CDR1 is MDHEN and CDR2 is SYDVKM in the germline V gene. In DNA form, the CDR3 reads TGTGCCAGCAGACGAACGGGGGGGACAACAACTGAAGCTTTCTTT. Amino acids: CASRRTGGTTTEAFF.

This clone has just a few counts. The chain couples TRBV19 to TRBJ2-3, with D tentatively TRBD2 (6 bases). This CDR3 spans 15 amino acids. V was clipped by 5 bases and J by 2 bases, with 14 bases between them. Germline V CDR1 and CDR2: LNHDA, SQIVND (reference sequence). In nucleotides, the CDR3 is TGTGCCAGTAGTCAGCTCGGGACTTACACAGATACGCAGTATTTT. It is translated as CASSQLGTYTDTQYF.

The chain employs TRBV6-4 and TRBJ2-3; 12 bases map to TRBD1. This CDR3 region has 15 residues. In germline, CDR1 is MRHNA, CDR2 SNTAGT. With 5 bases clipped from V and 5 bases from J, the junction kept 5 bases outside the gene matches. Written as DNA, the CDR3 is TGTGCCAGCAGTTCGGGACAGGGGGCAGGAGATACGCAGTATTTT. As protein: CASSSGQGAGDTQYF.

This clone was counted at least ten times. The chain links TRBV5-1 to TRBJ1-2; 7 bases map to TRBD1. This CDR3 spans 17 amino acids. The germline gives CDR1 SGHRS, CDR2 YFSETQ. Germline trimming cut 2 bases from V and 1 base from J; bases unmatched to any gene: 11. CDR3 DNA sequence: TGCGCCAGCAGCTTCGTCTCAGACAGGGACTATAACTATGGCTACACCTTC. Amino acid sequence: CASSFVSDRDYNYGYTF.

This clone occurred a few times. The V and J genes are TRBV4-3 and TRBJ2-3, with 7 bases lining up with TRBD2. This CDR3 contains 15 residues. In germline, CDR1 is LGHNA, CDR2 YSLEER. With V trimmed by 2 bases and J by 2 bases, 4 bases remained unmatched. The CDR3 region has the DNA TGCGCCAGCAGCCAAAGCGGGATCCTCACAGATACGCAGTATTTT. Encoded protein: CASSQSGILTDTQYF.

This clone occurred many times. This may arise from a read error, as a much more abundant clone is one base away. The chain links TRBV10-2 to TRBJ2-1; D unclear. The CDR3 loop spans 12 amino acids. The germline CDR1 and CDR2 sequences are WSHSY and SAAADI. V gave up 4 bases and J gave up 9 bases, with 10 bases separating them. The CDR3 DNA reads TGCGCCAGCAGTGGGTCTTTGGGTGAGCAGTTCTTC. Residues: CASSGSLGEQFF.

The rearrangement joins TRBV7-2 to TRBJ2-7; maybe TRBD1 (5 bases). The V and J ends lost 1 base and 2 bases respectively, with 9 bases between them. The CDR3 loop spans 14 amino acids. Germline CDR1 is SGHTA and CDR2 is FQGNSA. Here the CDR3 reads CASSLEVGPYEQYF. In DNA, the CDR3 is TGTGCCAGCAGCTTAGAAGTGGGGCCCTACGAGCAGTACTTC. The complete variable domain, with remaining parts taken from reference TRBV7-2 and TRBJ2-7, reads GAGVSQSPSNKVTEKGKDVELRCDPISGHTALYWYRQSLGQGLEFLIYFQGNSAPDKSGLPSDRFSAERTGGSVSTLTIQRTQQEDSAVYLCASSLEVGPYEQYFGPGTRLTVT.

This chain joins TRBV28 and TRBJ2-7; D remains unclear. The CDR3 is made up of 11 amino acids. Trimming left V 3 bases short and J 5 bases short, with 5 bases between. CDR1 is MDHEN and CDR2 is SYDVKM in the germline V gene. The CDR3 DNA is TGTGCCAGCAGTTTTGGAGACGAGCAGTACTTC. Its translation: CASSFGDEQYF.

The rearrangement uses TRBV5-1 and TRBJ2-7; D is unresolved. The germline V gene encodes CDR1 SGHRS and CDR2 YFSETQ. V lost 2 bases to trimming and J lost 6 bases, with 6 bases between them. The CDR3 loop spans 11 amino acids. The CDR3 DNA reads as TGCGCCAGCAGCTTCGGTGGCGAGCAGTACTTC. It yields the protein CASSFGGEQYF.

This clone has just a few counts. CDR3 sequence reads: CAWRVLAGVGNEQFF. The CDR3 DNA reads TGTGCCTGGAGAGTACTAGCGGGAGTTGGCAATGAGCAGTTCTTC. The V and J genes are TRBV30 and TRBJ2-1; the match to TRBD2 covers 11 bases. Germline CDR1 is GTSNPN and CDR2 is SVGIG (reference sequence). CDR3 size: 15 residues. V dropped 3 bases and J dropped 6; count of bases not matched to a gene: 7.

In its sample, this clone was seen a few times. Compared with germline, one end of the junction differs, possibly owing to a read error. Additional DNA sequences in this sample encode the identical CDR3. V gene TRBV6-2 or TRBV6-3 combines with J gene TRBJ1-5; the D gene is possibly TRBD1 (6 bases). The V gene's germline CDR1 is MNHEY and CDR2 SVGEGT. The CDR3 has 15 amino acids. DNA of the CDR3: TGTGCCAGCAGGCCTGGGGAGGGGGGCCCGTGGCCCCATCATTTT. Amino acid sequence: CASRPGEGGPWPHHF.

By sample share, this clone is medium-sized. This CDR3 is also generated by other DNA sequences in the sample. The chain uses TRBV15 and TRBJ2-7; weak D call: TRBD1 (5 bases). Trimming stripped 0 bases from V and 3 bases from J, with 12 bases between. The V gene's germline CDR1 is LNHNV and CDR2 YYDKDF (reference sequence). This CDR3 is 15 amino acids long. CDR3 bases: TGTGCCACCAGCAGAGATTATGGCCAGGGCTACGAGCAGTACTTC. Its translation: CATSRDYGQGYEQYF.

This clone was seen ten or more times. The chain recombines TRBV11-2 with TRBJ2-1; D is uncertain. V dropped 5 bases and J dropped 4 bases, with 18 bases sitting between them. Germline CDR1 is SGHAT and CDR2 is FQNNGV. This CDR3 is 16 amino acids long. Written as DNA, the CDR3 is TGTGCCAGCAGCCCAGGCGCAGCCCGCTCTTACAATGAGCAGTTCTTC. As protein: CASSPGAARSYNEQFF.

This clone was found a few times. The gene calls are TRBV12-3 or TRBV12-4 and TRBJ1-5, with D possibly matching TRBD1 (6 bases). There are 13 residues in the CDR3. Deletions cut 4 bases from V and 2 bases from J, with 6 bases between. The CDR3 is CASSYRGNQPQHF. CDR3 nucleotide sequence: TGTGCCAGCAGTTACAGGGGCAATCAGCCCCAGCATTTT.

The CDR3 is CASSSGQGYGYTF. In nucleotides, the CDR3 is TGTGCCAGCAGCTCAGGACAGGGCTATGGCTACACCTTC. The chain couples TRBV7-2 to TRBJ1-2; 8 positions match TRBD1. CDR3 size: 13 residues. V shed 4 bases and J 4 bases; nucleotides not matched to a gene: 2. Germline V lookup: CDR1 SGHTA, CDR2 FQGNSA.

There are many counts of this clone. This chain connects TRBV3-1 to TRBJ1-2; unclear D gene. This CDR3 is 16 amino acids long. Trimming stripped 4 bases from V and 5 bases from J, with 20 bases between. Germline assignment: CDR1 LGHDT and CDR2 YNNKEL (reference sequence). As DNA, the CDR3 is TGTGCCAGCAGCCTGCGGACGGGGATTTCATTTTATGGCTACACCTTC. Encoded protein: CASSLRTGISFYGYTF.

The V and J genes are TRBV11-3 and TRBJ2-5, with D possibly being TRBD1 (5 bases). The CDR3 spans 13 residues. Trimming cost V 5 bases and J 1 base, with 8 bases left between them. Germline assignment: CDR1 SGHNT and CDR2 YENEEA. Written as DNA, the CDR3 is TGTGCCAGCAGCCCGGACATCCAAGAGACCCAGTACTTC. It codes for CASSPDIQETQYF.

The chain couples TRBV11-2 to TRBJ2-2, with TRBD2 matching 11 bases. J gave up 6 bases and V 1 base, and 4 bases lay outside the gene matches. Germline CDR1 SGHAT, CDR2 FQNNGV. The CDR3 is 16 residues long. CDR3 sequence reads: CASSLVAGGLAGELFF. The CDR3 DNA is TGTGCCAGCAGCTTAGTAGCGGGGGGGCTAGCCGGGGAGCTGTTTTTT.

This clone is classed as medium-sized. V gene TRBV6-2 or TRBV6-3 combines with J gene TRBJ2-2; no clear D. Germline loops: CDR1 MNHEY, CDR2 SVGEGT. V was pared by 0 bases and J by 7 bases, with 18 bases between. This CDR3 has 17 residues. Here the CDR3 DNA reads TGTGCCAGCAGTTACTCGATGACCCCCGGGTACGGCGGGGAGCTGTTTTTT. It translates to CASSYSMTPGYGGELFF.

The V call is TRBV11-2, the J call TRBJ2-3, with 9 nucleotides matching TRBD1. The trim removed 4 bases at V and 2 bases at J, leaving 10 bases unmatched. There are 17 residues in the CDR3. Germline CDR1 and CDR2: SGHAT and FQNNGV. The CDR3 bases are TGTGCCAGCAGCTCCTCGATTTGGGACAGGGACACAGATACGCAGTATTTT. Residues: CASSSSIWDRDTDTQYF.

The rearrangement links TRBV6-1 to TRBJ2-7; 9 bases are shared with TRBD2. The CDR3 consists of 15 residues. The germline V gene has CDR1 MNHNS and CDR2 SASEGT. Losses at the gene ends were 5 bases for V and 2 bases for J; bases not matched to a gene: 7. As DNA, the CDR3 is TGTGCCAGCAGTAACGGGGCTAGCGGGACCTACGAGCAGTACTTC. Encoded protein: CASSNGASGTYEQYF.

As for this clone: The conserved closing phenylalanine or tryptophan is absent in this CDR3, likely reflecting a read error. V is TRBV18 and J is TRBJ1-1; 7 bases fit TRBD1. Looked up from germline, CDR1 is KGHSH and CDR2 is LQKENI. This CDR3 has 12 residues. The V and J ends lost 3 bases and 7 bases, in that order; junction bases with no gene match: 2. CDR3 in amino acids: CASSPRQGEAFL. In DNA, the CDR3 is TGTGCCAGCTCACCGCGACAGGGTGAAGCTTTCCTT.